The 8 T cell receptor beta chains listed next were all sequenced from one sample in a study of shared clonotypes between healthy human individuals. Profiled with immunoSEQ multiplex PCR; TCRdb holds only in-frame clones, not every one. The profile covers about 2 million clones, with just under 95% appearing a single time and more than 0.9% taken by the ten largest. Cells designated naive CD8 were CD45RO-negative and were positively selected for CCR7, with terminally differentiated effector memory CD45RA+ cells excluded. Sequencing was carried out using naive CD8+ T cells sorted from blood. The receptors shown here come from a young man in good health.

V and J are TRBV19 and TRBJ2-5; 7 bases are a match to TRBD1. The germline V gene has CDR1 LNHDA and CDR2 SQIVND (reference sequence). The CDR3 totals 13 residues. The J segment lost 5 bases and the V segment lost 4 bases, leaving 4 bases of the junction unmatched. For the CDR3, the DNA is TGTGCCAGTAGTACGACAGGGTATGAGACCCAGTACTTC. It encodes CASSTTGYETQYF. The whole variable domain, filled in from reference TRBV19 and TRBJ2-5, reads DGGITQSPKYLFRKEGQNVTLSCEQNLNHDAMYWYRQDPGQGLRLIYYSQIVNDFQKGDIAEGYSVSREKKESFPLTVTSAQKNPTAFYLCASSTTGYETQYFGPGTRLLVL.

The V gene is TRBV4-1, the J gene TRBJ2-7; D possibly matches TRBD1 or TRBD2 (5 bases each). Per the germline V gene, CDR1 is MGHRA and CDR2 is YSYEKL. The CDR3 loop spans 15 amino acids. V lost 1 base and J 3 bases, leaving 13 bases between the germline ends. The CDR3 protein is CASSQVVGTGYEQYF. The CDR3 bases are TGCGCCAGCAGCCAAGTCGTAGGGACGGGCTACGAGCAGTACTTC.

This clone appeared once. The rearrangement links TRBV4-2 to TRBJ1-2; no clear D. The CDR3 contains 18 residues. Looked up from germline, CDR1 is LGHNA and CDR2 is YNFKEQ. V was cut by 0 bases and J by 8 bases, with 25 bases left in between. The CDR3 here is CASSQEEGREDLVGGYTF. CDR3 DNA: TGTGCCAGCAGCCAAGAAGAAGGGCGTGAAGATTTGGTAGGCGGCTACACCTTC.

The DNA of the CDR3 is TGTGCCAGCAGCTTGGGGTCTGCATCCCACTACGAGCAGTACTTC. It specifies CASSLGSASHYEQYF. The chain links TRBV11-2 to TRBJ2-7; D gene ambiguous. This CDR3 is built from 15 residues. V lost 3 bases to trimming and J lost 3 bases, with 15 bases between them. Germline values: CDR1 SGHAT, CDR2 FQNNGV. Using reference TRBV11-2 and TRBJ2-7 for the parts outside the CDR3, the full variable domain is EAGVAQSPRYKIIEKRQSVAFWCNPISGHATLYWYQQILGQGPKLLIQFQNNGVVDDSQLPKDRFSAERLKGVDSTLKIQPAKLEDSAVYLCASSLGSASHYEQYFGPGTRLTVT.

The J gene is TRBJ1-1, the V gene TRBV6-5; D possibly corresponds to TRBD1 (5 bases). The CDR3 loop spans 15 amino acids. V dropped 4 bases and J dropped 1 base, with 13 bases sitting between them. The germline V gene encodes CDR1 MNHEY and CDR2 SVGAGI. CDR3: CASSSIVGGNTEAFF. CDR3 nucleotide sequence: TGTGCCAGCAGTTCGATTGTTGGGGGGAACACTGAAGCTTTCTTT.

In the case of this clone: The identical CDR3 is also encoded by other nucleotide sequences in the sample. This sequence joins TRBV7-8 and TRBJ2-7; no clear D gene. The CDR3 is 12 amino acids. Germline-derived CDR1 and CDR2 are SGHVS and FQNEAQ. V gave up 2 bases and J gave up 3 bases, with 5 bases separating them. In DNA form, the CDR3 reads TGTGCCAGCAGCTTACTAGACTACGAGCAGTACTTC. Its translation: CASSLLDYEQYF.

Remarks on this clone: This sample includes further DNA sequences coding for the same CDR3. The rearrangement links TRBV6-1 to TRBJ2-7, with D tentatively TRBD1 (7 bases). Germline V gives CDR1 MNHNS, CDR2 SASEGT. The CDR3 sequence is 14 residues long. With 5 bases removed from V and 0 bases from J, the gap between germline ends came to 11 bases. CDR3 in DNA: TGTGCCAGCAGTCCGGGGGACAGCTCCTACGAGCAGTACTTC. Its translation: CASSPGDSSYEQYF.

The chain carries TRBV18 and TRBJ2-5; 7 bases map to TRBD1. The CDR3 covers 15 residues. The trim removed 3 bases at V and 1 base at J, leaving 5 bases unmatched. Germline values: CDR1 KGHSH, CDR2 LQKENI. CDR3 bases: TGTGCCAGCTCACCTATAGACAGGGCCCAAGAGACCCAGTACTTC. Protein sequence: CASSPIDRAQETQYF.